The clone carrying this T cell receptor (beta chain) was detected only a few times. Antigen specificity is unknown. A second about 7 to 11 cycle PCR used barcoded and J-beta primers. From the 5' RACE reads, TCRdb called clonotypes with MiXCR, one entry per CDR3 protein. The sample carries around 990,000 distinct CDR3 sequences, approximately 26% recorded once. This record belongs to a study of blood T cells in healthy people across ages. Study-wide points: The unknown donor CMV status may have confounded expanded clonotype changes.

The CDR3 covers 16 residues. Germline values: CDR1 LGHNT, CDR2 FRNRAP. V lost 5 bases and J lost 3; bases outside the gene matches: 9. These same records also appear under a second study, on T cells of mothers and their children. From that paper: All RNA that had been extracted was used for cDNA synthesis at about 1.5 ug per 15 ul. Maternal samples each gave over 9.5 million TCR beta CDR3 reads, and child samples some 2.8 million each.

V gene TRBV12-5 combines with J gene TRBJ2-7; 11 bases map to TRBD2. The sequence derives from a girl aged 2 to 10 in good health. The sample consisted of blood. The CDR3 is CASGPPSGGPIYEQYF. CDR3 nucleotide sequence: TGTGCTAGTGGTCCCCCTAGCGGGGGGCCGATCTACGAGCAGTACTTC.